The clone carrying this T cell receptor (beta chain) was detected only a few times. This sample is drawn from a study of CD8 T cells in Susac syndrome. In blood CD8+ and CD4+ T cells, TCR beta underwent sequencing. Losses at the gene ends were 5 bases for V and 4 bases for J; bases not matched to a gene: 7. This CDR3 region has 15 residues. Per germline, CDR1 KGHSH and CDR2 LQKENI. The authors reverse transcribed about 0.45 to 1 ug RNA with random hexamers. Amplification of TCR beta CDR3 by immunoSEQ multiplex PCR spanned 54 Vbeta and 13 Jbeta. TCRdb used MiXCR to reprocess the immunoSEQ multiplex PCR reads, holding one entry per CDR3 protein. The table has about 150,000 distinct CDR3 sequences, around 95% seen once.

The chain uses TRBV18 and TRBJ2-7; 11 nucleotides agree with TRBD1. Sequencing used CD8+ T cells from PBMCs. This receptor was obtained from a human donor with multiple sclerosis. The CDR3 loop reads CASSDPGTGGYEQYF. As DNA, the CDR3 is TGTGCCAGCTCAGATCCCGGGACAGGGGGTTACGAGCAGTACTTC.